Listed here is a single TCR beta chain. This sample is drawn from a study of blood T cell repertoires in COVID-19. Across the study: T cells, B-cell-depleted T cells, or PBMCs provided the cDNA or gDNA that served as material.

Original methodology: Reference gene primer amplification gave estimated nucleated cell counts. Assay used: immunoSEQ multiplex PCR; TCRdb lists only in-frame clones, some missing. From that table come the V and J calls and clone size; the DNA was used to work out D and trimming. The sample shows roughly 220,000 clones, 80% of them seen only once. The V end lost 2 bases, the J end lost 12 bases, and 12 bases lay between the germline ends. This CDR3 has 13 amino acids. Germline CDR1 SGDLS, CDR2 YYNGEE. The sequence derives from a man under 40 with acute COVID-19. The rearrangement joins TRBV9 to TRBJ2-6, with D possibly being TRBD1 (6 bases). Sequencing input: PBMCs or T cells enriched from blood (not recorded which). CDR3 region: CASSVVGTSVLTF. The CDR3 region has the DNA TGTGCCAGCAGCGTCGTGGGGACAAGCGTCCTGACTTTC. The complete variable domain, with remaining parts taken from reference TRBV9 and TRBJ2-6, reads DSGVTQTPKHLITATGQRVTLRCSPRSGDLSVYWYQQSLDQGLQFLIQYYNGEERAKGNILERFSAQQFPDLHSELNLSSLELGDSALYFCASSVVGTSVLTFGAGSRLTVL.